This T cell receptor beta chain stems from a study of beta chain features in type 1 diabetes. Broader study findings: Insertions were fewer and deletions more numerous at VDJ junctions in type 1 diabetes patients.

Notes on this clone: The antigen remains unidentified.

The sequenced template was cDNA made from the entire isolated RNA. The table came from immunoSEQ multiplex PCR; TCRdb's copy has only in-frame clones and leaves some out. The repertoire holds some 200,000 clones, 11% seen once, with roughly 1.3% in the top ten. CDR1 and CDR2 from the germline V gene are SGHRS and YFSETQ. Trimming removed 2 bases from V and 4 bases from J, with 12 bases in between. This CDR3 contains 14 residues. Sequenced material: central memory CD4+ T cells from blood. This chain joins TRBV5-1 and TRBJ1-2; D not certain. The source is a man between 18 and 35 years old in good health. The CDR3 loop reads CASSFSTETYGYTF. The CDR3, as DNA: TGCGCCAGCAGCTTTTCGACGGAAACCTATGGCTACACCTTC.